This T cell receptor (beta chain) comes out of a study of shared clonotypes between healthy human individuals. J lost 5 bases, V lost 6 bases, and 4 bases had no gene match. The CDR3 spans 11 residues. Germline CDR1 is GTSNPN and CDR2 is SVGIG (reference sequence). The sorted-subset replicate PCRs were given around 200 ng DNA, which is roughly 30,000 T cell genomes. Here immunoSEQ multiplex PCR was the method, and the copy in TCRdb shows in-frame clones only, minus some. The profile covers a few million clones, with under 95% appearing a single time and roughly 0.34% taken by the ten largest. Donors, without exception, were Caucasian adults residing in Nashville, Tennessee.

This sequence originates from a man between 18 and 35 years old in good health. Some clones in this sample may be carry-over from other donors' samples. Sequenced material: naive CD4+ T cells from PBMCs. Subset in this sample: CD45RA+ positively selected. The chain employs TRBV30 and TRBJ2-7, with 7 bases fitting TRBD1. CDR3 coding DNA: TGTGCCTGTACAGGGGCCCACGAGCAGTACTTC. Protein product: CACTGAHEQYF.